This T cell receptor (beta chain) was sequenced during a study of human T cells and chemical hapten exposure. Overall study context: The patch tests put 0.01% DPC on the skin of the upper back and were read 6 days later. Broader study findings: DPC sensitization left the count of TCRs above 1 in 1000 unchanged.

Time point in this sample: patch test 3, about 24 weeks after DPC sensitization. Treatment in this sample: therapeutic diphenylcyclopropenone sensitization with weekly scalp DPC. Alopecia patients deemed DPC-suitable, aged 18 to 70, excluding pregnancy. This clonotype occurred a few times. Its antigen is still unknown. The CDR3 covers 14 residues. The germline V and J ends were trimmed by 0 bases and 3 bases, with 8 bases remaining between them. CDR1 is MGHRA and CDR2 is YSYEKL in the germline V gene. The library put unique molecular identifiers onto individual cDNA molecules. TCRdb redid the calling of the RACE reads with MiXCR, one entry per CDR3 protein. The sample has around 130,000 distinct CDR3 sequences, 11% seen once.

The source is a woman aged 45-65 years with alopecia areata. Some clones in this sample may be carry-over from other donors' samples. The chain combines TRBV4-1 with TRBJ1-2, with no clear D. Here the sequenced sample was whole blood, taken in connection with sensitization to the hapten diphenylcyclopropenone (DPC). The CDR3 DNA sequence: TGCGCCAGCAGCCAAGAAAGCAGTTACTATGGCTACACCTTC. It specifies CASSQESSYYGYTF.